A single sample is the source of the 27 T cell receptor beta chains below, sequenced in a study of cytomegalovirus exposure and HLA in healthy donors. Amplification used 60 Vbeta primers and 13 Jbeta primers. Sequencing used immunoSEQ multiplex PCR; TCRdb keeps in-frame clones, though not all of them. The data hold more than 100,000 clones, with 75% to 85% observed a single time. Specimen: PBMCs. These receptor sequences come from a female donor in good health and CMV-seropositive.

The rearrangement joins TRBV29-1 to TRBJ2-7; D may be TRBD1 (6 bases). The germline V and J ends were trimmed by 3 bases and 3 bases, with 15 bases remaining between them. The CDR3 has 14 residues. Germline V gene data show CDR1 as SQVTM and CDR2 as ANQGSEA. As DNA, the CDR3 is TGCAGCGTTGATGGCGCGGGCAGGGGCTACGAGCAGTACTTC. Protein sequence: CSVDGAGRGYEQYF.

CDR3 sequence reads: CASSPLSGSVTGELFF. The CDR3 DNA reads TGTGCCAGCAGTCCTTTGTCAGGGTCGGTGACCGGGGAGCTGTTTTTT. The chain is built from TRBV27 and TRBJ2-2; tentative D call: TRBD1 (5 bases). The CDR3 runs 16 residues. Germline CDR1 and CDR2: MNHEY and SMNVEV (reference sequence). The ends were cut back, 5 bases at V and 5 bases at J, with 18 bases in the middle.

Only one count was recorded for this clone. The gene calls are TRBV5-1 and TRBJ2-3; TRBD2 might be the D (5 bases). The CDR3 covers 14 residues. The V end was cut by 3 bases, the J end by 8 bases, with 16 bases between. Germline-derived CDR1 and CDR2 are SGHRS and YFSETQ. CDR3 sequence: CASSSAGESATQYF. CDR3 DNA: TGCGCCAGCAGCTCGGCTGGGGAGTCGGCTACGCAGTATTTT. The complete variable domain, with remaining parts taken from reference TRBV5-1 and TRBJ2-3, reads KAGVTQTPRYLIKTRGQQVTLSCSPISGHRSVSWYQQTPGQGLQFLFEYFSETQRNKGNFPGRFSGRQFSNSRSEMNVSTLELGDSALYLCASSSAGESATQYFGPGTRLTVL.

The chain uses TRBV27 and TRBJ1-1; D is undetermined. This CDR3 region has 14 residues. V lost 2 bases and J lost 2, with 9 bases in between. Germline V gives CDR1 MNHEY, CDR2 SMNVEV (reference sequence). The CDR3 region is CASSLRGINTEAFF. The CDR3 DNA follows: TGTGCCAGCAGTTTACGCGGGATCAACACTGAAGCTTTCTTT.

The chain joins TRBV9 to TRBJ1-1; the match to TRBD1 covers 7 bases. CDR3 length: 18 residues. V lost 0 bases, J lost 1 base, and 12 bases stayed unmatched. CDR1 SGDLS and CDR2 YYNGEE come from the germline V gene. This chain's CDR3 is CASSVVGGVGTANTEAFF. The CDR3 region has the DNA TGTGCCAGCAGCGTAGTCGGGGGGGTAGGGACAGCGAACACTGAAGCTTTCTTT.

This clone has only a few counts. The chain links TRBV27 to TRBJ2-5, with a tentative D call TRBD2 (5 bases). Germline V gene lookup returns CDR1 MNHEY and CDR2 SMNVEV (reference sequence). V dropped 4 bases and J dropped 11 bases, with 11 bases sitting between them. The length of the CDR3 is 11 residues. CDR3 DNA: TGTGCCAGCAGTTCCGGGATAGGGCAGTACTTC. Its protein is CASSSGIGQYF.

This chain uses TRBV5-4 with TRBJ2-2, with 7 bases fitting TRBD1. Germline V CDR1 and CDR2: SGHNT, YYREEE (reference sequence). The CDR3 is 16 amino acids. With V trimmed by 4 bases and J by 1 base, 7 bases remained unmatched. As DNA, the CDR3 is TGTGCCAGCAGCATGACAGGGTGGGGGAACACCGGGGAGCTGTTTTTT. Protein product: CASSMTGWGNTGELFF.

The chain combines TRBV6-1 with TRBJ2-5; TRBD2 matches at 12 bases. Germline V lookup: CDR1 MNHNS, CDR2 SASEGT. The CDR3 has 16 amino acids. The J segment lost 5 bases and the V segment lost 4 bases, leaving 8 bases of the junction unmatched. The CDR3 is CASSAASGGAGETQYF. The CDR3 nucleotides are TGTGCCAGCAGTGCGGCTAGCGGGGGGGCGGGGGAGACCCAGTACTTC.

This sequence joins TRBV5-1 and TRBJ1-4, with D possibly matching TRBD1 (6 bases). Trimming removed 2 bases from V and 5 bases from J, with 13 bases in between. The CDR3 totals 15 residues. Germline V CDR1 and CDR2: SGHRS, YFSETQ. The CDR3 protein is CASSLTTGTNEKLFF. The CDR3 DNA is TGCGCCAGCAGCTTAACAACAGGGACGAATGAAAAACTGTTTTTT.

Here the CDR3 DNA reads TGTGCCAGCAGCTTCGACAGGGGGGGATATGGCTACACCTTC. Its translation is CASSFDRGGYGYTF. The chain couples TRBV7-9 to TRBJ1-2, with TRBD1 matching over 9 bases. This CDR3 has 14 residues. Per the germline V gene, CDR1 is SEHNR and CDR2 is FQNEAQ (reference sequence). The trim removed 3 bases at V and 5 bases at J, leaving 4 bases unmatched.

V gene TRBV5-4 combines with J gene TRBJ1-6; D gene uncertain. This CDR3 is built from 14 residues. The V end was cut by 0 bases, the J end by 11 bases, with 12 bases between. From germline, CDR1 is SGHNT and CDR2 YYREEE (reference sequence). Here the CDR3 reads CASSLAPGSAPLHF. The CDR3 DNA sequence: TGTGCCAGCAGCTTGGCCCCGGGGTCGGCACCCCTCCACTTT.

V is TRBV6-5 and J is TRBJ1-1; the match to TRBD1 covers 7 bases. Germline V CDR1 and CDR2: MNHEY, SVGAGI. The CDR3 runs to 14 residues. Trimming at V came to 2 bases and at J to 5 bases, leaving 5 bases not matched to a gene. The CDR3 DNA is TGTGCCAGCAGTTACACGGACAGGCGGACTGAAGCTTTCTTT. As protein: CASSYTDRRTEAFF.

The chain has TRBV10-3 and TRBJ1-5, with D unresolved. This CDR3 spans 13 amino acids. Germline lookup yields CDR1 ENHRY and CDR2 SYGVKD. V gave up 5 bases and J gave up 5 bases, with 10 bases separating them. The CDR3 region has the DNA TGTGCCATCAGTTCGGGTCAGCATCAGCCCCAGCATTTT. Its translation: CAISSGQHQPQHF.

The chain links TRBV7-2 to TRBJ2-3; 9 nucleotides match TRBD2. The CDR3 length is 17 residues. In germline, CDR1 is SGHTA, CDR2 FQGNSA. The V gene end was trimmed by 5 bases and the J gene end by 6 bases; junction bases not matched to a gene: 15. The DNA for the CDR3 is TGTGCCAGCAGCCGCCAGGAGCGGGGGGCCCTTCCCGATACGCAGTATTTT. As protein: CASSRQERGALPDTQYF.

The genes are TRBV6-5 and TRBJ1-1; 8 bases agree with TRBD1. The CDR3 spans 16 residues. CDR1 is MNHEY, CDR2 SVGAGI, per germline. The V and J ends lost 0 bases and 1 base, in that order; junction bases with no gene match: 4. Here the CDR3 reads CASSYSPGTGNTEAFF. CDR3 nucleotide sequence: TGTGCCAGCAGTTACTCTCCCGGGACAGGGAACACTGAAGCTTTCTTT.

Notes on this clone: This sample includes further DNA sequences coding for the same CDR3. The J gene is TRBJ1-6, the V gene TRBV5-4; perhaps TRBD1 as D (5 bases). The V end was cut by 0 bases, the J end by 10 bases, with 11 bases between. The CDR3 runs 14 residues. The germline CDR1 and CDR2 sequences are SGHNT and YYREEE (reference sequence). The CDR3 nucleotides are TGTGCCAGCAGCTTGGGCCAGGGAGGCTCACCCCTCCACTTT. Protein product: CASSLGQGGSPLHF.

This clone was seen only once. V and J are TRBV4-1 and TRBJ2-7; 9 bases are a match to TRBD1. The junction had 6 bases not matched to a gene; V was cut back by 6 bases and J by 3 bases. CDR3 length: 14 amino acids. Germline loops: CDR1 MGHRA, CDR2 YSYEKL. The CDR3 reads CASSKDRGSYEQYF. As DNA, the CDR3 is TGCGCCAGCAGTAAAGACAGGGGGAGCTACGAGCAGTACTTC.

The chain uses TRBV6-6 and TRBJ1-3; TRBD1 matches 8 bases. Germline lookup yields CDR1 MNHNY and CDR2 SVGAGI (reference sequence). Trimming cost V 7 bases and J 6 bases; bases outside gene matches: 11. The CDR3 runs 15 residues. CDR3: CASTPTGVVENTIYF. CDR3 nucleotides: TGTGCCAGCACCCCGACAGGGGTAGTGGAAAACACCATATATTTT.

The chain joins TRBV7-2 to TRBJ2-5; tentative D call: TRBD2 (5 bases). Matching the DNA end better, TRBJ2-7 makes the J call doubtful. The CDR3 extends over 13 amino acids. Germline V gene sequence: CDR1 SGHTA, CDR2 FQGNSA. In nucleotides, the CDR3 is TGTGCCAGCAGCGCCGTAATCGGGGTCGAGCAGTACTTC. The encoded protein is CASSAVIGVEQYF.

The V and J genes are TRBV5-1 and TRBJ2-2; D unclear. CDR3 length equals 14 residues. Trimming took 0 bases from V and 4 from J, leaving 7 bases between them. Germline loops: CDR1 SGHRS, CDR2 YFSETQ. In nucleotides, the CDR3 is TGCGCCAGCAGCTTGGGGCCGGGCACCGGGGAGCTGTTTTTT. This sequence encodes CASSLGPGTGELFF.

The V and J genes are TRBV4-1 and TRBJ1-5; 9 bases match TRBD1. J gave up 6 bases and V 1 base, and 1 base lay outside the gene matches. This CDR3 has 14 residues. Per germline, CDR1 MGHRA and CDR2 YSYEKL. CDR3 protein: CASSQADRGQPQHF. CDR3 in DNA: TGCGCCAGCAGCCAAGCGGACAGGGGTCAGCCCCAGCATTTT.

Ten or more counts support this clone. This chain uses TRBV6-5 with TRBJ2-2, with 7 bases aligning to TRBD1. Germline V lookup: CDR1 MNHEY, CDR2 SVGAGI. This CDR3 has 14 amino acids. V trimming: 6 bases; J trimming: 4 bases; junction bases outside the gene matches: 5. In DNA, the CDR3 is TGTGCCAGCAGAATATACAGGGGCACCGGGGAGCTGTTTTTT. It is translated as CASRIYRGTGELFF.

This chain joins TRBV4-1 and TRBJ2-1; the D gene is possibly TRBD2 (6 bases). The CDR3 has 15 amino acids. V lost 2 bases and J lost 1, with 9 bases in between. CDR1 is MGHRA and CDR2 is YSYEKL in the germline V gene. CDR3 region: CASSQNGLSYNEQFF. Here the CDR3 DNA reads TGCGCCAGCAGCCAAAATGGACTATCCTACAATGAGCAGTTCTTC.

This clone showed up just once. The V and J genes are TRBV10-3 and TRBJ2-5, with 7 bases lining up with TRBD1. With V trimmed by 6 bases and J by 4 bases, 8 bases remained unmatched. This CDR3 is built from 14 residues. Germline-derived CDR1 and CDR2 are ENHRY and SYGVKD. The CDR3 bases are TGTGCCATCAGAGGATTGGACAGGCCAGAGACCCAGTACTTC. Translation gives CAIRGLDRPETQYF.

The chain employs TRBV6-5 and TRBJ2-5; D perhaps matches TRBD2 (5 bases). Trimming cost V 0 bases and J 4 bases, with 15 bases left between them. From germline, CDR1 is MNHEY and CDR2 SVGAGI. This CDR3 comprises 16 residues. This CDR3 is CASSYSFRGMGETQYF. The CDR3 DNA reads TGTGCCAGCAGTTACTCGTTTCGGGGAATGGGAGAGACCCAGTACTTC.

CDR3 protein: CASSQGTGFGETQYF. CDR3 DNA: TGTGCCAGCTCACAAGGGACAGGGTTCGGTGAGACCCAGTACTTC. V is TRBV18 and J is TRBJ2-5, with 9 bases matching TRBD1. The germline CDR1 and CDR2 sequences are KGHSH and LQKENI. This CDR3 has 15 residues. With 4 bases clipped from V and 5 bases from J, the junction kept 8 bases outside the gene matches.

The CDR3 nucleotides read TGTGCCAGCACCAGATCAGGGGGCCATGAAGCTTTCTTT. The encoded protein is CASTRSGGHEAFF. The chain uses TRBV7-9 and TRBJ1-1; 8 nucleotides match TRBD1. Germline V gene sequence: CDR1 SEHNR, CDR2 FQNEAQ (reference sequence). V was pared by 7 bases and J by 7 bases, with 8 bases of the junction left unmatched. This CDR3 is built from 13 residues.